The 21 T cell receptor beta chains reported below all come from one sample, sequenced in a study of molecular identifiers for immune sequencing clone quantification. One entry per CDR3 protein, called by TCRdb with MiXCR from the PCR reads. The repertoire holds 350,000 or so distinct CDR3 sequences, with roughly 23% as singletons. The specimen sequenced was naive CD8+ T cells from blood, with Jurkat cell RNA spiked in. Subset meaning: FACS-sorted CD8+CD4-CCR7+CD45RA+ naive T cells. These receptors were taken from a human donor in good health. Some libraries in this study had Jurkat cell RNA spiked in.

This clonotype was seen repeatedly, ten times or more. The rearrangement joins TRBV7-3 to TRBJ2-1; the D gene is possibly TRBD2 (6 bases). CDR1 is SGHTA, CDR2 FQGTGA, per germline. The CDR3 has 14 residues. With 0 bases removed from V and 6 bases from J, the gap between germline ends came to 9 bases. This CDR3 reads CASSLTGGANEQFF. For the CDR3, the DNA is TGTGCCAGCAGCTTAACAGGCGGGGCCAATGAGCAGTTCTTC.

There are many counts of this clonotype. This chain uses TRBV6-6 with TRBJ1-3; D remains ambiguous. This CDR3 contains 14 residues. The germline CDR1 and CDR2 sequences are MNHNY and SVGAGI (reference sequence). The V and J ends lost 2 bases and 2 bases respectively, with 7 bases between them. The CDR3 loop is CASSYEKAGNTIYF. DNA for the CDR3: TGTGCCAGCAGTTACGAAAAGGCTGGAAACACCATATATTTT.

This clonotype has a handful of counts. A clone one base away is much larger, so this may be a read error. The chain joins TRBV29-1 to TRBJ2-1, with a tentative D call TRBD2 (5 bases). This CDR3 has 12 amino acids. The germline gives CDR1 SQVTM, CDR2 ANQGSEA. The CDR3 nucleotides are TGCAGCGTTGAGTTGTCCGGGGATGAGCGGTTCTTC. Translating it yields CSVELSGDERFF.

This clonotype was seen many times. The rearrangement uses TRBV7-6 and TRBJ2-5; D not certain. V lost 7 bases to trimming and J lost 5 bases, with 14 bases between them. Germline V gives CDR1 SGHVS, CDR2 FNYEAQ. This CDR3 has 13 residues. CDR3 nucleotides: TGTGCCAGCACCCCGGACCCTGGCGAGACCCAGTACTTC. Protein product: CASTPDPGETQYF.

In its sample, this clonotype was seen many times. This chain connects TRBV7-2 to TRBJ2-5; D may correspond to TRBD1 or TRBD2 (5 bases each). CDR3 length equals 15 residues. Looked up from germline, CDR1 is SGHTA and CDR2 is FQGNSA. Trimming shortened V by 5 bases and J by 1 base, and 14 bases separated the two germline ends. The CDR3 bases are TGTGCCAGCAGCCTCCCGGCAGGGACCCAAGAGACCCAGTACTTC. Amino acids: CASSLPAGTQETQYF.

This clonotype was recorded at least ten times. The gene calls are TRBV29-1 and TRBJ2-3; no reliable D call. CDR1 and CDR2 from the germline V gene are SQVTM and ANQGSEA. This CDR3 comprises 11 residues. In DNA, the CDR3 is TGCAGTGTGGCCCCGACAGATACGCAGTATTTT. Its translation is CSVAPTDTQYF.

This clonotype was detected ten times or more. The chain recombines TRBV7-2 with TRBJ2-3; 10 bases align to TRBD2. This CDR3 has 16 residues. The V and J ends lost 10 bases and 4 bases, in that order; junction bases with no gene match: 14. Germline CDR1 and CDR2: SGHTA and FQGNSA. CDR3 nucleotides: TGTGCCACTGGGGGACTAGCGATAATGGGGGCAGATACGCAGTATTTT. Translating it yields CATGGLAIMGADTQYF.

The chain has TRBV2 and TRBJ2-7, with D possibly TRBD1 on 5 matching bases. The germline V gene encodes CDR1 SNHLY and CDR2 FYNNEI. This CDR3 comprises 16 residues. Deletions cut 4 bases from V and 3 bases from J, with 19 bases between. The CDR3 bases are TGTGCCAGCAGTGTTTTCCTGCCTGGGGCCGACTACGAGCAGTACTTC. Residues: CASSVFLPGADYEQYF.

This clonotype has at least ten counts. The CDR3 DNA follows: TGTGCCAGCAGCTCGGCAGAGTTCACAGATACGCAGTATTTT. As protein: CASSSAEFTDTQYF. The chain recombines TRBV11-2 with TRBJ2-3; D unclear. Germline V gene lookup returns CDR1 SGHAT and CDR2 FQNNGV. V lost 4 bases to trimming and J lost 2 bases, with 10 bases between them. This CDR3 is 14 amino acids long. Full variable domain (rest looked up from reference TRBV11-2 and TRBJ2-3): EAGVAQSPRYKIIEKRQSVAFWCNPISGHATLYWYQQILGQGPKLLIQFQNNGVVDDSQLPKDRFSAERLKGVDSTLKIQPAKLEDSAVYLCASSSAEFTDTQYFGPGTRLTVL.

At least ten counts were recorded for this clonotype. The chain combines TRBV4-1 with TRBJ1-1; D might be TRBD1 (5 bases). The CDR3 is 14 residues long. The germline V gene encodes CDR1 MGHRA and CDR2 YSYEKL. V was trimmed by 2 bases and J by 10 bases, leaving 17 bases between them. The chain's CDR3 is CASSQIGAPVGAFF. DNA of the CDR3: TGCGCCAGCAGCCAAATTGGGGCCCCGGTCGGAGCTTTCTTT.

This clonotype was detected ten times or more. The V gene is TRBV4-1, the J gene TRBJ1-1; D perhaps matches TRBD1 (5 bases). Trimming took off 0 bases at V and 6 bases at J, with 11 bases between the two ends. Germline assignment: CDR1 MGHRA and CDR2 YSYEKL. The CDR3 totals 14 residues. CDR3 coding DNA: TGCGCCAGCAGCCAAGATCAGGCGGGACCTGAAGCTTTCTTT. Protein product: CASSQDQAGPEAFF.

This clonotype turned up a few times. V usage is TRBV5-6 and J usage is TRBJ2-7; D uncertain. This CDR3 contains 14 residues. V gave up 0 bases and J gave up 1 base, with 8 bases separating them. Germline lookup yields CDR1 SGHDT and CDR2 YYEEEE. The CDR3 region is CASSLVARSYEQYF. CDR3 bases: TGTGCCAGCAGCTTGGTTGCGAGATCCTACGAGCAGTACTTC.

The gene calls are TRBV20-1 and TRBJ2-3, with a possible D match to TRBD2 (5 bases). CDR1 and CDR2 (germline): DFQATT, SNEGSKA (reference sequence). Trimming cost V 5 bases and J 5 bases, with 20 bases left between them. The CDR3 consists of 15 residues. CDR3 in DNA: TGCAGTGCTCATCCTTATCGGGATCCTATAGATACGCAGTATTTT. It is translated as CSAHPYRDPIDTQYF.

Concerning this clonotype: A much bigger clone sits one base away, suggesting this may be a read error. As the CDR3 is not closed by the conserved phenylalanine or tryptophan, this likely results from a read error. The chain combines TRBV27 with TRBJ2-7; D is perhaps TRBD2 (5 bases). Germline lookup yields CDR1 MNHEY and CDR2 SMNVEV (reference sequence). The CDR3 runs 15 residues. The V end lost 3 bases, the J end lost 2 bases, and 14 bases lay between the germline ends. The CDR3 reads CASSLAGGLPYEQYI. The CDR3 region has the DNA TGTGCCAGCAGTTTGGCGGGCGGACTGCCCTACGAGCAGTACATC.

V is TRBV5-4 and J is TRBJ2-1, with D perhaps TRBD1 (5 bases). Germline V gene sequence: CDR1 SGHNT, CDR2 YYREEE (reference sequence). This CDR3 is 14 amino acids long. V was trimmed by 4 bases and J by 9 bases, leaving 17 bases between them. CDR3 sequence: CASSPGWGNGEQFF. The CDR3 region has the DNA TGTGCCAGCAGCCCGGGCTGGGGCAACGGTGAGCAGTTCTTC.

This clonotype was counted many times. The chain recombines TRBV19 with TRBJ2-3; D possibly uses TRBD1 or TRBD2 (5 bases each). V lost 3 bases, J lost 2 bases, and 9 bases lay in between. Germline V CDR1 and CDR2: LNHDA, SQIVND (reference sequence). The CDR3 contains 14 residues. In nucleotides, the CDR3 is TGTGCCAGTAGTATTAACGGGGCCACAGATACGCAGTATTTT. It yields the protein CASSINGATDTQYF.

This clonotype has ten or more counts. The rearrangement links TRBV11-2 to TRBJ1-1; 7 nucleotides agree with TRBD1. Germline CDR1 and CDR2: SGHAT and FQNNGV. J lost 7 bases, V lost 1 base, and 9 bases had no gene match. This CDR3 spans 15 amino acids. Here the CDR3 DNA reads TGTGCCAGCAGCTTAGGCAAGGGACAGCTTATTGAAGCTTTCTTT. Residues: CASSLGKGQLIEAFF. Combining the CDR3 with reference TRBV11-2 and TRBJ1-1 gives the whole variable domain EAGVAQSPRYKIIEKRQSVAFWCNPISGHATLYWYQQILGQGPKLLIQFQNNGVVDDSQLPKDRFSAERLKGVDSTLKIQPAKLEDSAVYLCASSLGKGQLIEAFFGQGTRLTVV.

This clonotype was observed many times. The V and J genes are TRBV20-1 and TRBJ1-1; possible D gene TRBD1, 5 bases. V lost 3 bases, J lost 7 bases, and 9 bases lay in between. CDR1 is DFQATT, CDR2 SNEGSKA, per germline (reference sequence). The CDR3 covers 11 residues. The CDR3 reads CSASGGGEAFF. Written as DNA, the CDR3 is TGCAGTGCTAGCGGTGGGGGTGAAGCTTTCTTT.

Many counts were recorded for this clonotype. V is TRBV7-2 and J is TRBJ1-1; 9 bases align to TRBD1. Losses at the gene ends were 4 bases for V and 5 bases for J; bases not matched to a gene: 8. This CDR3 is built from 15 residues. Per the germline V gene, CDR1 is SGHTA and CDR2 is FQGNSA. The CDR3 bases are TGTGCCAGCAGCTCAACAGGGGGCGCGGGGACTGAAGCTTTCTTT. Translation: CASSSTGGAGTEAFF.

The table lists this clonotype with many counts. J is TRBJ2-1 and V is TRBV6-6; D gene ambiguous. V was clipped by 11 bases and J by 2 bases, with 13 bases between them. CDR3 length equals 13 residues. The germline V gene encodes CDR1 MNHNY and CDR2 SVGAGI (reference sequence). Here the CDR3 DNA reads TGTGCCGCAGCGTCAGTCGCCTACAATGAGCAGTTCTTC. This translates into CAAASVAYNEQFF.

This clonotype came up many times. The V gene is TRBV11-2, the J gene TRBJ2-3; D is unresolved. V dropped 1 base and J dropped 2 bases, with 7 bases sitting between them. Germline assignment: CDR1 SGHAT and CDR2 FQNNGV. This CDR3 contains 14 residues. The CDR3 reads CASSLVGDTDTQYF. The DNA for the CDR3 is TGTGCCAGCAGCTTAGTCGGAGACACAGATACGCAGTATTTT. Using reference TRBV11-2 and TRBJ2-3 for the parts outside the CDR3, the full variable domain is EAGVAQSPRYKIIEKRQSVAFWCNPISGHATLYWYQQILGQGPKLLIQFQNNGVVDDSQLPKDRFSAERLKGVDSTLKIQPAKLEDSAVYLCASSLVGDTDTQYFGPGTRLTVL.